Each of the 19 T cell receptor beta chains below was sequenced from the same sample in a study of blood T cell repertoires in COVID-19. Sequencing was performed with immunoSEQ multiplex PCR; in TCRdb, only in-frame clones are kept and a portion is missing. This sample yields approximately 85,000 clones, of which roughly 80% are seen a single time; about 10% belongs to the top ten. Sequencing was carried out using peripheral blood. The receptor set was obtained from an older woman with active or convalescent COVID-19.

CDR3 region: CASSYKPGVKADTQYF. The CDR3 DNA is TGTGCCAGCAGTTACAAACCCGGGGTTAAGGCAGATACGCAGTATTTT. The chain couples TRBV6-5 to TRBJ2-3, with D perhaps matching TRBD2 (5 bases). This CDR3 spans 16 amino acids. CDR1 and CDR2 from the germline V gene are MNHEY and SVGAGI. Trimming took off 2 bases at V and 4 bases at J, with 16 bases between the two ends.

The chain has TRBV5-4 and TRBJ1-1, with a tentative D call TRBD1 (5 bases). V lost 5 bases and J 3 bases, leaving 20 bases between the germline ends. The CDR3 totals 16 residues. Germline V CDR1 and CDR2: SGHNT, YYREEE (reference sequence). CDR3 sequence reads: CASSLQTFQGYTEAFF. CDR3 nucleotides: TGTGCCAGCAGTTTGCAAACCTTTCAGGGTTACACTGAAGCTTTCTTT.

The CDR3 nucleotides read TGTGCCAGCAGCGTAGCGTCAGCGTCAAGCACAGATACGCAGTATTTT. This translates into CASSVASASSTDTQYF. The chain couples TRBV9 to TRBJ2-3; D remains ambiguous. Germline V gene data show CDR1 as SGDLS and CDR2 as YYNGEE. The CDR3 sequence is 16 residues long. V lost 0 bases to trimming and J lost 0 bases, with 11 bases between them.

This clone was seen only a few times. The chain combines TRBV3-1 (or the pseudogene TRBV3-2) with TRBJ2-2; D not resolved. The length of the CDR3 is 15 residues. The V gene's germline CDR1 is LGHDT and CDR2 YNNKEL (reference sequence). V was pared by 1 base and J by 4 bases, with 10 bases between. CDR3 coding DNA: TGTGCCAGCAGCCAAGCCCGAGTAGTCACCGGGGAGCTGTTTTTT. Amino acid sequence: CASSQARVVTGELFF.

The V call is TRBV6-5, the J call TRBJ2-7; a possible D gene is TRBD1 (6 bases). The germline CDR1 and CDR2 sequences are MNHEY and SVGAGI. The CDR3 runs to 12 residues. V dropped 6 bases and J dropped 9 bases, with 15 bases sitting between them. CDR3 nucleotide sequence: TGTGCCAGCAGCCTCCTGACAGGACCGCAGTACTTC. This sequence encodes CASSLLTGPQYF.

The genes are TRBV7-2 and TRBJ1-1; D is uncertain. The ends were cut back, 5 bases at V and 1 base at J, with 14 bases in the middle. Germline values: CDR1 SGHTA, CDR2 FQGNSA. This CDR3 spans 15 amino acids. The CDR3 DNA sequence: TGTGCCAGCAGCCCGACTTTAGGTAGGAACACTGAAGCTTTCTTT. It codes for CASSPTLGRNTEAFF.

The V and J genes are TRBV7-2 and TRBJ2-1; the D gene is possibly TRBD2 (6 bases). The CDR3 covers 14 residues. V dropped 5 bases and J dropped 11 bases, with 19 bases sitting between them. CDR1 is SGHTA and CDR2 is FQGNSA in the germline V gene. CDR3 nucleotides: TGTGCCAGCAGCCAAAGGGGAAATCTAGCGCAGCAGTTCTTC. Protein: CASSQRGNLAQQFF. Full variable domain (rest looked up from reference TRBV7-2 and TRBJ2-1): GAGVSQSPSNKVTEKGKDVELRCDPISGHTALYWYRQSLGQGLEFLIYFQGNSAPDKSGLPSDRFSAERTGGSVSTLTIQRTQQEDSAVYLCASSQRGNLAQQFFGPGTRLTVL.

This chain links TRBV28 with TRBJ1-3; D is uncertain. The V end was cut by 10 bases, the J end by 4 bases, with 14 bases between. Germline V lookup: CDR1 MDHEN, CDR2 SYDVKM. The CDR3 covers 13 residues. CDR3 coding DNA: TGTGCCACCAAGGTGAGACTAGGAAACACCATATATTTT. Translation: CATKVRLGNTIYF.

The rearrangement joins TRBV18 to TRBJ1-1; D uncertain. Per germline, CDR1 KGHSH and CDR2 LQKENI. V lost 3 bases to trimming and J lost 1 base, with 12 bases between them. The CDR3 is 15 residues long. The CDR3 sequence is CASSPLGPGNTEAFF. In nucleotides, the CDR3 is TGTGCCAGCTCACCTTTAGGCCCGGGGAACACTGAAGCTTTCTTT.

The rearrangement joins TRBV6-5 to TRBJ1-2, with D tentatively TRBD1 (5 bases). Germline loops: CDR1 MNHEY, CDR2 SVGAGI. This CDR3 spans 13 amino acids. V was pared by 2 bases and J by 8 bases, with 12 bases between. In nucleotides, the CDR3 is TGTGCCAGCAGTTACGGGGCACAGGTGGGCTACACCTTC. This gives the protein CASSYGAQVGYTF.

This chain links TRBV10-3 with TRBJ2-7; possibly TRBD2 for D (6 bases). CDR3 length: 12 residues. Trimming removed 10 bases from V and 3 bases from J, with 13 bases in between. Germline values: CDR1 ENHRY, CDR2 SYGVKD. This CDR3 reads CATGGTGYEQYF. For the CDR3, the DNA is TGTGCCACCGGAGGGACGGGCTACGAGCAGTACTTC.

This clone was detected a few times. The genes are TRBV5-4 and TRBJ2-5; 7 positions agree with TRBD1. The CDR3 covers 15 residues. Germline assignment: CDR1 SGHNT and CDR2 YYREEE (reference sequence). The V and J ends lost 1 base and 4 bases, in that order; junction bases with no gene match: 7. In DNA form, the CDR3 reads TGTGCCAGCAGCTTGACAGGGGTCACCATAGAGACCCAGTACTTC. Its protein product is CASSLTGVTIETQYF.

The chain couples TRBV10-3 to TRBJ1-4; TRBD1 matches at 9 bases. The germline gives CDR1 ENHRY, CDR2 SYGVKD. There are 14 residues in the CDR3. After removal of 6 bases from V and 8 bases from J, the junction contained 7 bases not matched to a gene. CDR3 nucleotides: TGTGCCATCAGGGAACAGGGGGCTCAAGAAAAACTGTTTTTT. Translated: CAIREQGAQEKLFF.

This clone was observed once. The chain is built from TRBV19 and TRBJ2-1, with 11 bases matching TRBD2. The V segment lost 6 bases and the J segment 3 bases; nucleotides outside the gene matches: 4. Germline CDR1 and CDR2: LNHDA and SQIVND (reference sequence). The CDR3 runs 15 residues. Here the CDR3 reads CASRDLAGGYNEQFF. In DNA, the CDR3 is TGTGCCAGTAGGGACCTAGCGGGGGGCTACAATGAGCAGTTCTTC.

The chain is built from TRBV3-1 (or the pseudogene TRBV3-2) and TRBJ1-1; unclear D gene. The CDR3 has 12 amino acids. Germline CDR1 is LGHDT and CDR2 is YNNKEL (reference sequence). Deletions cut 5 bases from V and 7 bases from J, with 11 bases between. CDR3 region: CASSYPTGEAFF. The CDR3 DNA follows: TGTGCCAGCAGCTACCCGACGGGTGAAGCTTTCTTT.

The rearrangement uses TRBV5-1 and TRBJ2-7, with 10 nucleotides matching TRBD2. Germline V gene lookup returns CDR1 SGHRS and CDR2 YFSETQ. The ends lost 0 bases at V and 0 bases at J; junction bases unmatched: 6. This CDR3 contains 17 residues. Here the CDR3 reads CASSLAPSGGTSYEQYF. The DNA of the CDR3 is TGCGCCAGCAGCTTGGCGCCTAGCGGGGGCACCTCCTACGAGCAGTACTTC.

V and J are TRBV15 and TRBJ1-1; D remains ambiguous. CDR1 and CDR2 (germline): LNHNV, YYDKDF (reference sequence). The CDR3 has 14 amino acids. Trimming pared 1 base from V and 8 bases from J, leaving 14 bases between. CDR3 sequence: CATSRGGGPLEAFF. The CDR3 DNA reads TGTGCCACCAGCAGAGGGGGAGGGCCTTTGGAAGCTTTCTTT. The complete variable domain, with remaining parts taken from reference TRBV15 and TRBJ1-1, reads DAMVIQNPRYQVTQFGKPVTLSCSQTLNHNVMYWYQQKSSQAPKLLFHYYDKDFNNEADTPDNFQSRRPNTSFCFLDIRSPGLGDTAMYLCATSRGGGPLEAFFGQGTRLTVV.

The CDR3 here is CASIYQPQHF. The DNA for the CDR3 is TGTGCCAGCATATATCAGCCCCAGCATTTT. The genes are TRBV28 and TRBJ1-5; D is unclear. Trimming shortened V by 7 bases and J by 5 bases, and 3 bases separated the two germline ends. The CDR3 runs to 10 residues. Germline V CDR1 and CDR2: MDHEN, SYDVKM.

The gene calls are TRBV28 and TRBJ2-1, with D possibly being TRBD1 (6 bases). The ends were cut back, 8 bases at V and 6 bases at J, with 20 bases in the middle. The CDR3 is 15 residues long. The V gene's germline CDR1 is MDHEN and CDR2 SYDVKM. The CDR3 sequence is CASGGLGQFVNEQFF. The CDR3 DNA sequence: TGTGCCAGCGGGGGCCTGGGCCAATTCGTCAATGAGCAGTTCTTC.